These 18 T cell receptor beta chains were all obtained from the same sample, sequenced in a study of graft-versus-host responses after intestinal transplantation. Profiling relied on immunoSEQ multiplex PCR, and the TCRdb table lists in-frame clones only, not all of them. Seen here are some 27,000 clones, approximately 93% observed once, and the top ten hold around 0.53%. The sequencing used PBMCs, collected 18 days after transplant. These receptors were obtained from a human patient who received an intestinal transplant, so some T cells may come from the graft donor.

The CDR3 DNA is TGTGCCAGCGGTACCTATATGGGGGGGACCTACGAGCAGTACTTC. This codes for CASGTYMGGTYEQYF. The V gene is TRBV6-1, the J gene TRBJ2-7; 7 nucleotides agree with TRBD2. This CDR3 is built from 15 residues. The ends lost 8 bases at V and 2 bases at J; junction bases unmatched: 12. The V gene's germline CDR1 is MNHNS and CDR2 SASEGT.

In this sample, this clone turned up a few times. This rearrangement joins TRBV5-1 to TRBJ2-7; 7 bases are a match to TRBD1. This CDR3 region has 13 residues. V lost 4 bases, J lost 2 bases, and 3 bases stayed unmatched. Germline CDR1 reads SGHRS; CDR2 reads YFSETQ. CDR3 sequence: CASSGTDTYEQYF. The CDR3 DNA sequence: TGCGCCAGCAGCGGGACAGACACCTACGAGCAGTACTTC. Together with reference TRBV5-1 and TRBJ2-7, the CDR3 gives the full variable domain: KAGVTQTPRYLIKTRGQQVTLSCSPISGHRSVSWYQQTPGQGLQFLFEYFSETQRNKGNFPGRFSGRQFSNSRSEMNVSTLELGDSALYLCASSGTDTYEQYFGPGTRLTVT.

This clone was counted a single time. The rearrangement links TRBV4-2 to TRBJ2-3; 7 bases align to TRBD2. The ends lost 4 bases at V and 0 bases at J; junction bases unmatched: 10. The CDR3 length is 17 residues. CDR1 is LGHNA and CDR2 is YNFKEQ in the germline V gene. The CDR3 region is CASSLSGGVTSTDTQYF. The DNA of the CDR3 is TGTGCCAGCAGCCTCAGTGGGGGGGTTACTAGCACAGATACGCAGTATTTT.

This chain connects TRBV27 to TRBJ2-1, with D possibly called TRBD1 or TRBD2 (5 bases each). The CDR3 consists of 15 residues. V was pared by 3 bases and J by 2 bases, with 11 bases between. The germline gives CDR1 MNHEY, CDR2 SMNVEV (reference sequence). The CDR3 region is CASSFGDGTYNEQFF. Here the CDR3 DNA reads TGTGCCAGCAGTTTCGGGGACGGGACCTACAATGAGCAGTTCTTC.

This chain uses TRBV7-3 with TRBJ1-3, with no clear D. CDR1 SGHTA and CDR2 FQGTGA come from the germline V gene. This CDR3 region has 14 residues. Trimming removed 0 bases at V and 0 bases at J, with 3 bases between. CDR3 protein: CASSLTGSGNTIYF. The CDR3 coding sequence is TGTGCCAGCAGCTTAACCGGCTCTGGAAACACCATATATTTT.

The table lists this clone with a count of one. The chain uses TRBV9 and TRBJ2-6, with D possibly TRBD2 on 6 matching bases. Trimming left V 3 bases short and J 4 bases short, with 14 bases between. The CDR3 runs to 16 residues. Germline V gene lookup returns CDR1 SGDLS and CDR2 YYNGEE. Here the CDR3 reads CASSAGGPLGANVLTF. In nucleotides, the CDR3 is TGTGCCAGCAGCGCCGGGGGTCCTTTGGGGGCCAACGTCCTGACTTTC.

A single count supports this clone. This chain links TRBV7-8 with TRBJ2-5; 15 bases match TRBD2. Germline CDR1 and CDR2: SGHVS and FQNEAQ. The V and J ends lost 2 bases and 7 bases, in that order; junction bases with no gene match: 5. The CDR3 has 16 amino acids. This CDR3 is CASSLPPGLAGGTQYF. In DNA form, the CDR3 reads TGTGCCAGCAGCTTACCCCCGGGACTAGCGGGGGGGACCCAGTACTTC.

The chain is built from TRBV28 and TRBJ2-7; D may be TRBD1 or TRBD2 (5 bases each). Trimming left V 6 bases short and J 6 bases short, with 18 bases between. Germline-derived CDR1 and CDR2 are MDHEN and SYDVKM. The CDR3 is made up of 14 amino acids. CDR3 nucleotides: TGTGCCAGCAGCCCCACTAGGGGTTGGAGCGAGCAGTACTTC. It codes for CASSPTRGWSEQYF.

CDR3 region: CSALAGGPYNEQFF. CDR3 coding DNA: TGCAGCGCCCTAGCGGGGGGGCCCTACAATGAGCAGTTCTTC. The genes are TRBV29-1 and TRBJ2-1, with 12 bases matching TRBD2. V lost 7 bases and J lost 2; bases outside the gene matches: 3. Germline CDR1 is SQVTM and CDR2 is ANQGSEA. The CDR3 extends over 14 amino acids.

The rearrangement joins TRBV4-1 to TRBJ2-2; TRBD1 matches 10 bases. The J segment lost 4 bases and the V segment lost 5 bases, leaving 16 bases of the junction unmatched. This CDR3 spans 19 amino acids. Germline V lookup: CDR1 MGHRA, CDR2 YSYEKL. CDR3 protein: CASSATLGSGTGVTGELFF. CDR3 DNA sequence: TGCGCCAGCAGCGCTACGTTGGGATCGGGGACAGGGGTCACCGGGGAGCTGTTTTTT.

This chain uses TRBV11-2 with TRBJ2-3; 7 bases are shared with TRBD1. The J segment lost 2 bases and the V segment lost 4 bases, leaving 6 bases of the junction unmatched. Germline V gene lookup returns CDR1 SGHAT and CDR2 FQNNGV. The CDR3 contains 15 residues. The CDR3 is CASSSMTGYTDTQYF. The CDR3 DNA is TGTGCCAGCAGCTCAATGACAGGGTACACAGATACGCAGTATTTT.

This clone has a single count. The V call is TRBV27, the J call TRBJ1-5; TRBD1 aligns across 8 bases. V dropped 5 bases and J dropped 4; count of bases not matched to a gene: 13. The germline V gene has CDR1 MNHEY and CDR2 SMNVEV (reference sequence). The CDR3 spans 17 residues. CDR3 sequence reads: CASSPGGGRGLNQPQHF. CDR3 nucleotides: TGTGCCAGCAGTCCGGGGGGTGGCAGGGGGCTAAATCAGCCCCAGCATTTT.

V gene TRBV9 combines with J gene TRBJ2-1, with D perhaps matching TRBD2 (6 bases). Trimming took off 3 bases at V and 1 base at J, with 11 bases between the two ends. The CDR3 is 15 amino acids. CDR1 and CDR2 (germline): SGDLS, YYNGEE. The CDR3 is CASSGPGRSYNEQFF. The CDR3 DNA reads TGTGCCAGCAGCGGCCCAGGGAGGTCCTACAATGAGCAGTTCTTC.

This clone was seen only once. The chain joins TRBV30 to TRBJ2-2; 9 nucleotides match TRBD2. The ends lost 2 bases at V and 5 bases at J; junction bases unmatched: 6. The CDR3 spans 15 residues. The germline V gene has CDR1 GTSNPN and CDR2 SVGIG (reference sequence). Here the CDR3 DNA reads TGTGCCTGGAGTCTGGGACTAGCATTTACCGGGGAGCTGTTTTTT. Its protein is CAWSLGLAFTGELFF.

This rearrangement joins TRBV30 to TRBJ1-2; D unclear. Per the germline V gene, CDR1 is GTSNPN and CDR2 is SVGIG (reference sequence). The CDR3 has 13 amino acids. V was clipped by 0 bases and J by 2 bases, with 7 bases between them. CDR3 DNA sequence: TGTGCCTGGAGTGTACTGGGGAACTATGGCTACACCTTC. Its protein product is CAWSVLGNYGYTF.

The chain links TRBV10-1 to TRBJ1-2; perhaps TRBD1 as D (6 bases). The germline V gene encodes CDR1 WNHNN and CDR2 SYGVQD (reference sequence). V shed 2 bases and J shed 11 bases, with 15 bases lying between them. The CDR3 length is 13 residues. The CDR3 DNA reads TGCGCCAGCAGTGAGCTATTTACAGGGATGTACACCTTC. Its protein is CASSELFTGMYTF.

V usage is TRBV7-9 and J usage is TRBJ1-1, with 9 nucleotides matching TRBD1. Trimming cost V 2 bases and J 7 bases; bases outside gene matches: 8. The CDR3 consists of 15 residues. Germline V gene lookup returns CDR1 SEHNR and CDR2 FQNEAQ (reference sequence). The CDR3 DNA sequence: TGTGCCAGCAGCTTACAGGTTGGACAGGGGATTGAAGCTTTCTTT. Protein: CASSLQVGQGIEAFF.

V usage is TRBV5-6 and J usage is TRBJ2-7; D may be TRBD2 (5 bases). CDR3 length: 13 residues. Trimming pared 4 bases from V and 2 bases from J, leaving 10 bases between. Germline V gene data show CDR1 as SGHDT and CDR2 as YYEEEE. This CDR3 reads CASSVERPYEQYF. The DNA of the CDR3 is TGTGCCAGCAGCGTGGAGCGGCCCTACGAGCAGTACTTC.